Listed below are T cell receptor beta chains from one sample, sequenced in a study of CD4 T cells in relation to SARS-CoV-2 and coronaviruses. Antigens for these TCRs are unknown. The protocol was immunoSEQ multiplex PCR, while the TCRdb copy is restricted to in-frame clones and leaves out a portion. The sample comprises 26,000 or so clones, roughly 82% of which are singletons, and about 9.4% rests with the top ten. The sequenced material came from CD4+ T cells from PBMCs, cultured in vitro. Every receptor here comes from a human donor in good health. CDR3s leave out the opening cysteine and the closing phenylalanine or tryptophan. The order of the fields is CDR3 protein, V gene, CDR3 length, J gene.

CDR3 protein: ASSWTSSGSRNEQF
V gene: TRBV5-1
CDR3 length: 14
J gene: TRBJ2-1

CDR3 protein: ASSQITGTSGSSYNEQF
V gene: TRBV3-1/TRBV3-2
CDR3 length: 17
J gene: TRBJ2-1

CDR3 protein: ASSMGTSTDTQY
V gene: TRBV19
CDR3 length: 12
J gene: TRBJ2-3

CDR3 protein: ASSGGFDRGNTEAF
V gene: TRBV19
CDR3 length: 14
J gene: TRBJ1-1

CDR3 protein: ASRDSLDQPQH
V gene: TRBV6-5
CDR3 length: 11
J gene: TRBJ1-5

CDR3 protein: ASSIARVHGYT
V gene: TRBV19
CDR3 length: 11
J gene: TRBJ1-2

CDR3 protein: ASSGAGGTDTQY
V gene: TRBV6-1
CDR3 length: 12
J gene: TRBJ2-3

CDR3 protein: ASSPPAPGQKFGYT
V gene: TRBV18
CDR3 length: 14
J gene: TRBJ1-2

CDR3 protein: ASSGSGTGPRLRYEQY
V gene: TRBV28
CDR3 length: 16
J gene: TRBJ2-7

CDR3 protein: ASNQGNKNIQY
V gene: TRBV6-6
CDR3 length: 11
J gene: TRBJ2-4

CDR3 protein: ASSGQAGGPVNEQF
V gene: TRBV19
CDR3 length: 14
J gene: TRBJ2-1

CDR3 protein: ASHDLREVNEQF
V gene: TRBV6-5
CDR3 length: 12
J gene: TRBJ2-1

CDR3 protein: ASSEGQATNEKLF
V gene: TRBV5-1
CDR3 length: 13
J gene: TRBJ1-4

CDR3 protein: ASSPSDGLAKNIQY
V gene: TRBV19
CDR3 length: 14
J gene: TRBJ2-4

CDR3 protein: AIGAGGEVSMETQY
V gene: TRBV10-3
CDR3 length: 14
J gene: TRBJ2-5

CDR3 protein: ASSQDLGQGADTQY
V gene: TRBV14
CDR3 length: 14
J gene: TRBJ2-3

CDR3 protein: ASKGTGELF
V gene: TRBV19
CDR3 length: 9
J gene: TRBJ2-2

CDR3 protein: ASSLARRLGVNQPQH
V gene: TRBV7-8
CDR3 length: 15
J gene: TRBJ1-5

CDR3 protein: ASSRGAPNEQF
V gene: TRBV7-9
CDR3 length: 11
J gene: TRBJ2-1

CDR3 protein: AISGPGWDEQY
V gene: TRBV10-3
CDR3 length: 11
J gene: TRBJ2-7

CDR3 protein: ASSLVANVGDSPLH
V gene: TRBV5-1
CDR3 length: 14
J gene: TRBJ1-6

CDR3 protein: AIMRDRGELEQY
V gene: TRBV10-3
CDR3 length: 12
J gene: TRBJ2-7

CDR3 protein: AISGTGVNQPQH
V gene: TRBV10-3
CDR3 length: 12
J gene: TRBJ1-5